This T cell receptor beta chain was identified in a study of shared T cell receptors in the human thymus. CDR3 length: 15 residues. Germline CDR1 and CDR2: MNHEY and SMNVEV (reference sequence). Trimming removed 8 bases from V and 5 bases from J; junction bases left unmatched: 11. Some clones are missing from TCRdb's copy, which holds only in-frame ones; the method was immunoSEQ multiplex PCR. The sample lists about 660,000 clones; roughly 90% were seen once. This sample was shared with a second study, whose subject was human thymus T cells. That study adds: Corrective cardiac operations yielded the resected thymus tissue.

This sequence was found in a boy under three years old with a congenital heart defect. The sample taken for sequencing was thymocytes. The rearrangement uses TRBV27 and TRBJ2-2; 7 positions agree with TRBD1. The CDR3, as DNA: TGTGCCAGCTGCCAGTCCCGGGACAGAACCGGGGAGCTGTTTTTT. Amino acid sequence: CASCQSRDRTGELFF.